This T cell receptor (beta chain) was recovered during a study of cytomegalovirus exposure and HLA in healthy donors. Findings of the study overall: Researchers catalogued approximately 170 TCR beta chains as cytomegalovirus-associated. A link between a missense DCLRE1C variant and TCR beta V- and J-gene trimming emerged from a later analysis. It was only CMV serostatus that was available as immune exposure information.

PCR was performed using 60 Vbeta and 13 Jbeta primers. As processed by the authors: Per a later analysis, the number of unique TCR beta chains was about 80 million, of which around 10 million were shared. Repertoires were generated with immunoSEQ multiplex PCR, while TCRdb's copy carries only in-frame clones and drops some. V, J and clone size are those of that table, while D and trimming were read from the DNA. The repertoire holds around 120,000 clones, with about 70% as singletons. Notes on this clone: Its target is not known.

Looked up from germline, CDR1 is MNHGY and CDR2 is SVAAGI. This CDR3 comprises 14 residues. The junction had 3 bases not matched to a gene; V was cut back by 3 bases and J by 7 bases. This clonotype was sampled from a man aged 50 to 59 in good health and CMV-seropositive. The gene calls are TRBV6-9 and TRBJ2-1, with 10 bases that match TRBD1. Sequencing input: PBMCs. The CDR3 DNA sequence: TGTGCCAGCAGTTACTGGACAGGGGGAAATGAGCAGTTCTTC. The encoded protein is CASSYWTGGNEQFF.